Below are 19 T cell receptor beta chains sequenced from a single sample in a study of graft-versus-host responses after intestinal transplantation. Investigators treated the graft tissue so that it released intraepithelial and lamina propria lymphocytes. Profiling relied on immunoSEQ multiplex PCR, and the TCRdb table lists in-frame clones only, not all of them. The sample holds around 4,000 clones; over 60% are singletons and the top ten take 15%. Sequencing used ileum tissue, obtained about 350 days after intestinal transplantation. These receptors were obtained from a human patient who received an intestinal transplant, so some T cells may come from the graft donor.

The rearrangement links TRBV18 to TRBJ2-7; perhaps TRBD2 as D (7 bases). The CDR3 extends over 15 amino acids. V dropped 2 bases and J dropped 3 bases, with 14 bases sitting between them. Germline CDR1 reads KGHSH; CDR2 reads LQKENI. CDR3 DNA sequence: TGTGCCAGCTCACCATTGCAGGGAGGGGGCTACGAGCAGTACTTC. Amino acids: CASSPLQGGGYEQYF.

The chain uses TRBV4-1 and TRBJ2-3, with 7 bases that match TRBD1. Germline V CDR1 and CDR2: MGHRA, YSYEKL. The CDR3 length is 14 residues. V gave up 6 bases and J gave up 2 bases; unmatched junction bases: 5. CDR3 bases: TGCGCCAGCAGGACAGGGCGAAACACAGATACGCAGTATTTT. Translated: CASRTGRNTDTQYF.

J is TRBJ2-7 and V is TRBV7-9; maybe TRBD2 (5 bases). Trimming took off 1 base at V and 1 base at J, with 11 bases between the two ends. CDR1 SEHNR and CDR2 FQNEAQ come from the germline V gene (reference sequence). This CDR3 spans 15 amino acids. CDR3 region: CASSLVQGGSYEQYF. The DNA for the CDR3 is TGTGCCAGCAGCTTAGTTCAAGGCGGGTCCTACGAGCAGTACTTC.

The chain recombines TRBV25-1 with TRBJ1-2; no definite D call. Trimming pared 3 bases from V and 8 bases from J, leaving 19 bases between. Looked up from germline, CDR1 is MGHDK and CDR2 is SYGVNS. CDR3 length: 15 amino acids. CDR3 loop: CASSDREGGRAGYTF. The CDR3 DNA reads as TGTGCCAGCAGTGATCGAGAGGGAGGTAGGGCCGGCTACACCTTC.

The gene calls are TRBV9 and TRBJ1-1, with D hard to call. Looked up from germline, CDR1 is SGDLS and CDR2 is YYNGEE. Trimming stripped 5 bases from V and 6 bases from J, with 14 bases between. The CDR3 runs to 13 residues. For the CDR3, the DNA is TGTGCCAGCAGTGGTGGGTTGGGAGCTGAAGCTTTCTTT. This sequence encodes CASSGGLGAEAFF.

This chain connects TRBV19 to TRBJ2-7; TRBD1 agrees at 9 bases. V gave up 5 bases and J gave up 1 base; unmatched junction bases: 6. The CDR3 length is 15 residues. Per the germline V gene, CDR1 is LNHDA and CDR2 is SQIVND (reference sequence). The CDR3 DNA follows: TGTGCCAGTAGTCCCGGGACAGGGCTGTCCTACGAGCAGTACTTC. Translation: CASSPGTGLSYEQYF.

V and J are TRBV15 and TRBJ2-3; 8 bases match TRBD2. The germline CDR1 and CDR2 sequences are LNHNV and YYDKDF (reference sequence). The V segment lost 3 bases and the J segment 2 bases; nucleotides outside the gene matches: 4. This CDR3 has 15 residues. CDR3 sequence (DNA): TGTGCCACCAGCAGCAACGGGGGGGCCACAGATACGCAGTATTTT. Protein product: CATSSNGGATDTQYF.

Here the CDR3 DNA reads TGCGCCAGCAGTGAGACAGGGTTATCCTACGAGCAGTACTTC. Translation gives CASSETGLSYEQYF. This sequence joins TRBV10-2 and TRBJ2-7, with D perhaps TRBD1 (6 bases). With 2 bases removed from V and 1 base from J, the gap between germline ends came to 9 bases. Germline V gene data show CDR1 as WSHSY and CDR2 as SAAADI. This CDR3 is built from 14 residues.

This clone was counted a few times. The rearrangement links TRBV7-9 to TRBJ2-7, with D possibly matching TRBD2 (6 bases). The CDR3 is 14 amino acids. Trimming removed 2 bases from V and 7 bases from J, with 15 bases in between. CDR1 SEHNR and CDR2 FQNEAQ come from the germline V gene (reference sequence). CDR3 in amino acids: CASSLFAGTGEQYF. For the CDR3, the DNA is TGTGCCAGCAGCTTATTCGCGGGAACGGGGGAGCAGTACTTC.

V and J are TRBV4-1 and TRBJ2-1, with 11 nucleotides matching TRBD2. Looked up from germline, CDR1 is MGHRA and CDR2 is YSYEKL. Germline trimming cut 4 bases from V and 10 bases from J; bases unmatched to any gene: 9. This CDR3 is 15 amino acids long. The chain's CDR3 is CASSLILAGAPEQFF. The CDR3 bases are TGCGCCAGCAGCCTCATACTAGCGGGGGCCCCCGAGCAGTTCTTC.

This clone was recorded a few times. This chain joins TRBV9 and TRBJ2-6; 7 bases map to TRBD1. With V trimmed by 4 bases and J by 2 bases, 6 bases remained unmatched. Germline V gives CDR1 SGDLS, CDR2 YYNGEE. This CDR3 has 16 amino acids. The CDR3 sequence: CASSPTGVAGANVLTF. The CDR3 DNA follows: TGTGCCAGCAGCCCCACAGGGGTTGCTGGGGCCAACGTCCTGACTTTC.

This clone was recorded only once. The chain joins TRBV5-1 to TRBJ2-7; TRBD2 aligns across 8 bases. Looked up from germline, CDR1 is SGHRS and CDR2 is YFSETQ. The CDR3 consists of 14 residues. The junction had 7 bases not matched to a gene; V was cut back by 4 bases and J by 4 bases. CDR3 sequence: CASSRGGDIYEQYF. The CDR3 nucleotides are TGCGCCAGCAGCCGGGGGGGGGACATTTACGAGCAGTACTTC.

The chain is built from TRBV5-4 and TRBJ2-5, with D maybe TRBD2 (5 bases). The germline gives CDR1 SGHNT, CDR2 YYREEE (reference sequence). Trimming removed 4 bases at V and 6 bases at J, with 16 bases between. The CDR3 is 14 amino acids. The CDR3, as DNA: TGTGCCAGCAGCGCCGGGATCACTAGTCAGACCCAGTACTTC. This translates into CASSAGITSQTQYF.

This sequence joins TRBV18 and TRBJ2-7, with 12 bases lining up with TRBD2. Per germline, CDR1 KGHSH and CDR2 LQKENI. The CDR3 runs 15 residues. V shed 5 bases and J 5 bases; nucleotides not matched to a gene: 7. CDR3 bases: TGTGCCAGCTCAAAAGGACTAGCGGGAATGGACGAGCAGTACTTC. Translating it yields CASSKGLAGMDEQYF.

V and J are TRBV27 and TRBJ2-2; TRBD2 matches at 7 bases. Unmatched junction bases numbered 9, after V lost 4 bases and J lost 1 base. Germline CDR1 MNHEY, CDR2 SMNVEV (reference sequence). The CDR3 spans 17 residues. CDR3 amino acids: CASSSTGVAGNTGELFF. The CDR3 DNA sequence: TGTGCCAGCAGTTCCACCGGGGTAGCGGGGAACACCGGGGAGCTGTTTTTT.

This sequence joins TRBV5-1 and TRBJ1-2; D remains ambiguous. CDR1 is SGHRS and CDR2 is YFSETQ in the germline V gene. Trimming removed 9 bases at V and 6 bases at J, with 18 bases between. The CDR3 has 13 amino acids. For the CDR3, the DNA is TGCGCCACCCCCCCCTACCGAGGAAATGGCTACACCTTC. As protein: CATPPYRGNGYTF.

The chain has TRBV28 and TRBJ2-3; TRBD2 matches at 14 bases. From germline, CDR1 is MDHEN and CDR2 SYDVKM. V was clipped by 5 bases and J by 4 bases; unmatched bases: 5. The CDR3 has 16 amino acids. CDR3: CASSAGLAGVADTQYF. The CDR3, as DNA: TGTGCCAGCAGTGCGGGACTAGCGGGAGTTGCAGATACGCAGTATTTT.

The V call is TRBV4-1, the J call TRBJ2-3; 9 bases are a match to TRBD2. The CDR3 is 15 residues long. Germline V gene data show CDR1 as MGHRA and CDR2 as YSYEKL. With 4 bases clipped from V and 3 bases from J, the junction kept 5 bases outside the gene matches. CDR3 nucleotide sequence: TGCGCCAGCAGCCCAGGACTAGCGCTTACAGATACGCAGTATTTT. Amino acid sequence: CASSPGLALTDTQYF.

In nucleotides, the CDR3 is TGTGCCAGCAGTATATTAGCGGGGGGGCCCACAGATACGCAGTATTTT. Residues: CASSILAGGPTDTQYF. The rearrangement links TRBV27 to TRBJ2-3; 11 positions match TRBD2. V was clipped by 5 bases and J by 2 bases; unmatched bases: 6. This CDR3 has 16 amino acids. Germline V gene lookup returns CDR1 MNHEY and CDR2 SMNVEV (reference sequence).